The 8 T cell receptor beta chains presented below share a single source sample, sequenced in a study of shared clonotypes between healthy human individuals. The protocol was immunoSEQ multiplex PCR, while the TCRdb copy is restricted to in-frame clones and leaves out a portion. This sample carries a few million clones, 90% to 95% of them seen once, and the ten largest clones take 0.14%. Sequencing was carried out using naive CD4+ T cells sorted from blood. Subset noted: CD45RA+ positively selected. The receptor set was obtained from a man aged 18 to 35 in good health.

In this sample, this clone turned up once. The genes are TRBV2 and TRBJ2-7; D possibly corresponds to TRBD1 (6 bases). Per the germline V gene, CDR1 is SNHLY and CDR2 is FYNNEI. The CDR3 loop spans 15 amino acids. Trimming removed 6 bases at V and 4 bases at J, with 19 bases between. The chain's CDR3 is CASSVGAGVSYEQYF. Here the CDR3 DNA reads TGTGCCAGCAGCGTCGGGGCAGGGGTTTCGTACGAGCAGTACTTC.

The chain recombines TRBV18 with TRBJ2-4, with unresolved D. Trimming took 0 bases from V and 6 from J, leaving 15 bases between them. Germline CDR1 and CDR2: KGHSH and LQKENI. This CDR3 region has 16 residues. The CDR3 bases are TGTGCCAGCTCACCACCAATCGTCCCTGCCTCAAACATTCAGTACTTC. It yields the protein CASSPPIVPASNIQYF.

This clone has only a few counts. The rearrangement joins TRBV27 to TRBJ1-5, with D possibly TRBD1 on 5 matching bases. V was trimmed by 5 bases and J by 0 bases, leaving 11 bases between them. Germline assignment: CDR1 MNHEY and CDR2 SMNVEV (reference sequence). The CDR3 consists of 15 residues. CDR3 amino acids: CASSPGTASNQPQHF. The CDR3 DNA reads as TGTGCCAGCAGTCCCGGGACGGCTAGCAATCAGCCCCAGCATTTT.

The V gene is TRBV2, the J gene TRBJ1-4; 7 bases line up with TRBD1. V gave up 4 bases and J gave up 5 bases; unmatched junction bases: 7. This CDR3 region has 15 residues. Germline V CDR1 and CDR2: SNHLY, FYNNEI. CDR3 DNA: TGTGCCAGCAGTGGTAACAGGGGACTGAATGAAAAACTGTTTTTT. Protein sequence: CASSGNRGLNEKLFF. Looking up the rest from reference TRBV2 and TRBJ1-4 gives the full variable domain: EPEVTQTPSHQVTQMGQEVILRCVPISNHLYFYWYRQILGQKVEFLVSFYNNEISEKSEIFDDQFSVERPDGSNFTLKIRSTKLEDSAMYFCASSGNRGLNEKLFFGSGTQLSVL.

The rearrangement uses TRBV6-6 and TRBJ1-4, with D perhaps TRBD1 (6 bases). The germline V gene encodes CDR1 MNHNY and CDR2 SVGAGI (reference sequence). This CDR3 contains 13 residues. V lost 5 bases, J lost 8 bases, and 12 bases lay in between. CDR3 bases: TGTGCCAGCAGTAAGGGGGGGATGGAAAAACTGTTTTTT. Encoded protein: CASSKGGMEKLFF.

The V gene is TRBV5-1, the J gene TRBJ1-1, with 8 bases that match TRBD1. V lost 4 bases and J lost 0; bases outside the gene matches: 5. Per the germline V gene, CDR1 is SGHRS and CDR2 is YFSETQ. The CDR3 loop spans 15 amino acids. CDR3 bases: TGCGCCAGCAGCCCTGGGGACAGGCTGAACACTGAAGCTTTCTTT. Translation gives CASSPGDRLNTEAFF.

This chain joins TRBV4-3 and TRBJ1-5, with D unclear. V lost 3 bases and J 2 bases, leaving 11 bases between the germline ends. The CDR3 spans 15 residues. CDR1 and CDR2 (germline): LGHNA, YSLEER. The CDR3 sequence is CASSQLTGGNQPQHF. The CDR3 bases are TGCGCCAGCAGCCAGCTAACGGGTGGCAATCAGCCCCAGCATTTT.

The chain carries TRBV28 and TRBJ2-7; 10 bases line up with TRBD1. The germline CDR1 and CDR2 sequences are MDHEN and SYDVKM. V was pared by 7 bases and J by 6 bases, with 9 bases of the junction left unmatched. The CDR3 totals 14 residues. Here the CDR3 reads CASMVGQGSREQYF. The CDR3 nucleotides are TGTGCCAGCATGGTGGGACAGGGGAGTCGCGAGCAGTACTTC.